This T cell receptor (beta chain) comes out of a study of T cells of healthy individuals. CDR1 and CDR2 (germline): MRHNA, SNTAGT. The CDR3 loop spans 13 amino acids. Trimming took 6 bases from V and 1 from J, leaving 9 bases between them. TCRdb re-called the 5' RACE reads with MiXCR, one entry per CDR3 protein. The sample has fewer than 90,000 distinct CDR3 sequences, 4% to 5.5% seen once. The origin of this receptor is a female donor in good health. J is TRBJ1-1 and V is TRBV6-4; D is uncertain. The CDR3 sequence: CASRKGENTEAFF. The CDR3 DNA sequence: TGTGCCAGCAGAAAGGGAGAGAACACTGAAGCTTTCTTT.